This TCR beta chain was sequenced during a study of CD8 T cells in ankylosing spondylitis. General study findings and limits: What seemed typical of ankylosing spondylitis blood was a TCR beta motif built from roughly eight highly homologous variants.

Ten or more counts support this clonotype. Its antigen is unidentified. TCRdb processed the 5' RACE reads anew with MiXCR; each CDR3 protein has one entry. The sample carries fewer than 400,000 distinct CDR3 sequences, approximately 8% recorded once. Trimming took 1 base from V and 10 from J, leaving 8 bases between them. The CDR3 contains 12 residues. Germline CDR1 reads DFQATT; CDR2 reads SNEGSKA (reference sequence). The source material was blood, either unsorted or a sorted T cell fraction (not recorded which). This receptor was taken from a male donor with ankylosing spondylitis. The chain recombines TRBV20-1 with TRBJ1-6; unclear D gene. In DNA, the CDR3 is TGCAGTGCTAGAGGTCAAGAGTCACCCCTCCACTTT. Residues: CSARGQESPLHF.